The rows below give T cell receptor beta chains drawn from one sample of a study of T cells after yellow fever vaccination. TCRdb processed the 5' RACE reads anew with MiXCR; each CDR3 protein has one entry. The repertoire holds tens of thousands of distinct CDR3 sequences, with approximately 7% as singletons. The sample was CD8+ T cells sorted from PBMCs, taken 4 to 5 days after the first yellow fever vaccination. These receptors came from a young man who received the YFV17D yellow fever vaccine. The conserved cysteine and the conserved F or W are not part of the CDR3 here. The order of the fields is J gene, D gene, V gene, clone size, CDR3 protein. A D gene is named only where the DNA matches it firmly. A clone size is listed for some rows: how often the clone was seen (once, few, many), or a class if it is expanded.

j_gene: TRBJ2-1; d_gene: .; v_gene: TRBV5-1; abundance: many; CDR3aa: ASSFAAYNEQF
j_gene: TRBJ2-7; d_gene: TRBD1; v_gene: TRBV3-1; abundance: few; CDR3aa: ASSQDWTGTYEQY
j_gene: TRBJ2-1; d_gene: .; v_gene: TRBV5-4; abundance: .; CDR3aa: ASSLALEQF
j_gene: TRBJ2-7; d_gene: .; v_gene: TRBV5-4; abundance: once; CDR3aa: ASSFSGGEQY
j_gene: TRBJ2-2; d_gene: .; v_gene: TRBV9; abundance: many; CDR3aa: ASSEGLVSGELF
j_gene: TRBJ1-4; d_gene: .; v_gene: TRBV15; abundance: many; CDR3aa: ATSREGGLNEKLF
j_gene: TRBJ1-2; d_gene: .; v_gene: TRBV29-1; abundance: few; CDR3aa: SGWGDIYGYT
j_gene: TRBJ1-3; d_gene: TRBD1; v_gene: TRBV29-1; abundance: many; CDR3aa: SVSRTGGGRNTIY
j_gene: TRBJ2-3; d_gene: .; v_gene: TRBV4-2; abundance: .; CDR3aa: ASSQEGLITDTQY
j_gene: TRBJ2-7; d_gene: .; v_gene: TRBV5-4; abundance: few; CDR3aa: ASSLEGGTYEQY
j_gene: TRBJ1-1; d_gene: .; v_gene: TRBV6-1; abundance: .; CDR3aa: ASRRNMNTEAF
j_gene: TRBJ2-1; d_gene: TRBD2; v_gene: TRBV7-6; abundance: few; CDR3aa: ASSVGTSGGNYNEQF
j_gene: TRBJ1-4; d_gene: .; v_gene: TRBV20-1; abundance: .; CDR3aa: SAQGTTNEKLF
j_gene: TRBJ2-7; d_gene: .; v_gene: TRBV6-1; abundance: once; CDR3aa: ASSPDRYLYEQY
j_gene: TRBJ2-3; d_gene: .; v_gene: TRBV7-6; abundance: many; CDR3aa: ASSLMGTDTQY
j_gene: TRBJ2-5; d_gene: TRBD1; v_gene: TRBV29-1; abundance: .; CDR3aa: STRQGETGTQY
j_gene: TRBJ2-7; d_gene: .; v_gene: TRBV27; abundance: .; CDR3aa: ASSYDRWGEQY
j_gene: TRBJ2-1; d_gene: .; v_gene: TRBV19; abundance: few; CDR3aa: ASSIASYSEQF
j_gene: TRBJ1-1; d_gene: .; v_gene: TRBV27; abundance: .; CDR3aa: ASSPGGSSEAF
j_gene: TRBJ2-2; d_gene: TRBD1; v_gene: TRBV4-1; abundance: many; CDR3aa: ASSHGQGNTGELF
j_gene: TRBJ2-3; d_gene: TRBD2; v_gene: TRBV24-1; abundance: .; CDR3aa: ATSDPVRGASTDTQY
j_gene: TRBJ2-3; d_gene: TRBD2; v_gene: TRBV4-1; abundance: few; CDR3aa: ASSLLPSGGPEDTQY
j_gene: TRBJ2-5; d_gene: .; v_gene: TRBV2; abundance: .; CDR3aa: ASSEYPRSEETQY
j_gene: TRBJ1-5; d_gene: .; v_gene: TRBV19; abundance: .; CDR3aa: ASSIWPGFFGADNQPQH
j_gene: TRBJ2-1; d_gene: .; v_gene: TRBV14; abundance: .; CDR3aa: ASSQRFGEGESYNEQF
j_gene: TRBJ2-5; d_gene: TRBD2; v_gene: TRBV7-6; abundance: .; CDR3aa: ASRRTGTSGGGGETQY
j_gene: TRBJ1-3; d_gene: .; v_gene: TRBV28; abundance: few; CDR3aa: AEGQDGNTIY
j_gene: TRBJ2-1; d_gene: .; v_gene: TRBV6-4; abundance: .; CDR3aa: ASSDSSGFRGGEQF
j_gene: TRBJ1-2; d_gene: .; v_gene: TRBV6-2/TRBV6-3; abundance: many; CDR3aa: ASRDGGYT
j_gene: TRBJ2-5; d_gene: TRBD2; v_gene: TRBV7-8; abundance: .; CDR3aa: ASSLGTSVETQY
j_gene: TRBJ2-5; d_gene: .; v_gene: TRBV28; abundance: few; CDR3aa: ASSSGREPQETQY
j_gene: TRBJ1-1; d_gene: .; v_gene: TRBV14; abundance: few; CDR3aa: ASSPNPWDTEAF
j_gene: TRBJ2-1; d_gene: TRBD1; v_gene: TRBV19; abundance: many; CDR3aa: ASSIGQGGYNEQF